These T cell receptor beta chains were read from a single sample in a study of T cell responses to AZD1222 COVID-19 vaccine. Some clones are missing from TCRdb's copy, which holds only in-frame ones; the method was immunoSEQ multiplex PCR. The repertoire has under 20,000 clones, roughly 90% of them found once; the top ten carry approximately 2.9%. The specimen was peripheral blood, collected 28 days after the second AZD1222 dose. The source of these receptors is an adult who received the AZD1222 COVID-19 vaccine. Both conserved end residues are part of each CDR3. Each record gives: V gene, J gene, CDR3 protein.

v_gene: TRBV6-7
j_gene: TRBJ1-2
CDR3aa: CASSYSPYGYTF

v_gene: TRBV19
j_gene: TRBJ2-7
CDR3aa: CASSNPAGTGLYEQYF

v_gene: TRBV7-6
j_gene: TRBJ1-3
CDR3aa: CASSSRSARFGNTIYF

v_gene: TRBV4-2
j_gene: TRBJ2-5
CDR3aa: CASSQVGTARVGETQYF

v_gene: TRBV7-9
j_gene: TRBJ1-2
CDR3aa: CASSPAGMRASNGYTF

v_gene: TRBV3-1/TRBV3-2
j_gene: TRBJ2-3
CDR3aa: CASSQTSGSWDTQYF

v_gene: TRBV14
j_gene: TRBJ2-1
CDR3aa: CASSQISGPHHYNEQFF

v_gene: TRBV10-3
j_gene: TRBJ2-7
CDR3aa: CAIRGGSPEQYF